This is a list of T cell receptor beta chains from one sample in a study of shared clonotypes between healthy human individuals. Generated by immunoSEQ multiplex PCR, the TCRdb table keeps only in-frame clones and is missing some. The sample contains 850,000 to 1,200,000 clones, 75% of which appear only once. The sample was memory CD4+ T cells sorted from blood. The receptors derive from a man aged 18 to 29 in good health. The CDR3 runs from the conserved cysteine through the conserved F or W. A D gene is named only where the DNA matches it firmly. Size is omitted from some rows. Given values are once, few, many or a class for expanded clones.

v_gene: TRBV7-2; d_gene: TRBD2; abundance: few; j_gene: TRBJ2-1; CDR3aa: CASSLLAGVNEQFF; CDR3nt: TGTGCCAGCAGCTTACTAGCGGGGGTCAATGAGCAGTTCTTC
v_gene: TRBV7-8; d_gene: TRBD1; abundance: -; j_gene: TRBJ1-3; CDR3aa: CASSLGGQGRISGNTIYF; CDR3nt: TGTGCCAGCAGCTTAGGGGGACAGGGACGAATCTCTGGAAACACCATATATTTT
v_gene: TRBV7-9; d_gene: TRBD2; abundance: -; j_gene: TRBJ2-3; CDR3aa: CASSSPASGPGTDTQYF; CDR3nt: TGTGCCAGCAGCTCTCCGGCTAGCGGTCCGGGCACAGATACGCAGTATTTT
v_gene: TRBV7-8; d_gene: TRBD2; abundance: -; j_gene: TRBJ2-7; CDR3aa: CASSPRTSTKSSYEQYF; CDR3nt: TGTGCCAGCAGCCCGCGGACTAGCACAAAGAGCTCCTACGAGCAGTACTTC
v_gene: TRBV10-1; d_gene: -; abundance: -; j_gene: TRBJ1-1; CDR3aa: CASSIKPDTEAFF; CDR3nt: TGCGCCAGCAGTATAAAACCCGACACTGAAGCTTTCTTT
v_gene: TRBV18; d_gene: -; abundance: -; j_gene: TRBJ1-1; CDR3aa: CASSFLGTDTEAFF; CDR3nt: TGTGCCAGCTCATTTCTTGGGACGGACACTGAAGCTTTCTTT
v_gene: TRBV10-2; d_gene: -; abundance: many; j_gene: TRBJ2-1; CDR3aa: CASSVGQFWQFF; CDR3nt: TGCGCCAGCAGTGTCGGGCAGTTTTGGCAGTTCTTC
v_gene: TRBV5-8; d_gene: TRBD2; abundance: -; j_gene: TRBJ2-5; CDR3aa: CASSLAQGGSGKETQYF; CDR3nt: TGTGCCAGCAGCTTGGCCCAAGGCGGGAGTGGGAAGGAGACCCAGTACTTC
v_gene: TRBV2; d_gene: TRBD2; abundance: -; j_gene: TRBJ2-7; CDR3aa: CASSEAGGSEQYF; CDR3nt: TGTGCCAGCAGTGAAGCGGGGGGGTCCGAGCAGTACTTC
v_gene: TRBV7-9; d_gene: TRBD2; abundance: few; j_gene: TRBJ2-7; CDR3aa: CASSLAGTTYEQYF; CDR3nt: TGTGCCAGCAGCCTAGCGGGGACAACCTACGAGCAGTACTTC
v_gene: TRBV19; d_gene: TRBD2; abundance: -; j_gene: TRBJ2-7; CDR3aa: CASAIIGRAHEQYF; CDR3nt: TGTGCCAGTGCCATCATAGGGAGGGCCCACGAGCAGTACTTC
v_gene: TRBV27; d_gene: TRBD2; abundance: few; j_gene: TRBJ2-1; CDR3aa: CASSLSRGVGEQFF; CDR3nt: TGTGCCAGCAGTTTATCGCGGGGGGTTGGTGAGCAGTTCTTC
v_gene: TRBV7-6; d_gene: -; abundance: -; j_gene: TRBJ2-4; CDR3aa: CASSLDTKNILAVDTKNIQYF; CDR3nt: TGTGCCAGCAGCCTAGACACCAAAAACATTCTTGCTGTGGACACCAAAAACATTCAGTACTTC
v_gene: TRBV9; d_gene: -; abundance: -; j_gene: TRBJ2-7; CDR3aa: CASSVAGGKPYEQYF; CDR3nt: TGTGCCAGCAGCGTAGCTGGGGGGAAACCCTACGAGCAGTACTTC
v_gene: TRBV2; d_gene: -; abundance: -; j_gene: TRBJ1-2; CDR3aa: CASSVSYGYTF; CDR3nt: TGTGCCAGCAGTGTGTCCTATGGCTACACCTTC
v_gene: TRBV18; d_gene: -; abundance: -; j_gene: TRBJ2-7; CDR3aa: CASSPLGGRPYEQYF; CDR3nt: TGTGCCAGCTCACCACTGGGGGGACGACCCTACGAGCAGTACTTC
v_gene: TRBV7-2; d_gene: -; abundance: -; j_gene: TRBJ1-5; CDR3aa: CASSSQDGGNQPQHF; CDR3nt: TGTGCCAGCAGCTCGCAGGACGGAGGGAATCAGCCCCAGCATTTT
v_gene: TRBV6-5; d_gene: -; abundance: -; j_gene: TRBJ1-1; CDR3aa: CASTLLGNTEAFF; CDR3nt: TGTGCCAGCACCCTTCTGGGGAACACTGAAGCTTTCTTT
v_gene: TRBV29-1; d_gene: TRBD1; abundance: -; j_gene: TRBJ2-3; CDR3aa: CSVRDRFYTDTQYF; CDR3nt: TGCAGCGTCAGGGACAGATTTTACACAGATACGCAGTATTTT